The text below deals with one T cell receptor beta chain. Its antigen is as yet unknown. Via MiXCR, TCRdb re-called the multiplex PCR reads, giving one row per CDR3 protein. The sample consists of thousands of distinct CDR3 sequences, about 42% of them appearing once. The length of the CDR3 is 14 residues. V lost 5 bases and J lost 6, with 16 bases in between. Germline-derived CDR1 and CDR2 are SGHTA and FQGNSA. The sample is drawn from a study of breast tumors, draining lymph nodes, adjacent tissues. Findings and limits, study-wide: Findings are consistent with lymph node origin and intratumoral expansion of most tumor T cells. Compared with basal-like, luminal-like tumors shared significantly more repertoire with nontumor tissue. Data only fit, rather than demonstrated, lymph node origin of most tumor T cells. Tumors had less TCR diversity than lymph nodes, more than nontumor tissue.

The sample consisted of tumor-adjacent breast tissue. The chain has TRBV7-2 and TRBJ1-2; D is unresolved. This sequence was found in a female donor with breast cancer. Some clones in this sample may be carry-over from other donors' samples. The chain's CDR3 is CASSLLVSADGYTF. In nucleotides, the CDR3 is TGTGCCAGCAGCCTTCTTGTGAGCGCAGATGGCTACACCTTC.